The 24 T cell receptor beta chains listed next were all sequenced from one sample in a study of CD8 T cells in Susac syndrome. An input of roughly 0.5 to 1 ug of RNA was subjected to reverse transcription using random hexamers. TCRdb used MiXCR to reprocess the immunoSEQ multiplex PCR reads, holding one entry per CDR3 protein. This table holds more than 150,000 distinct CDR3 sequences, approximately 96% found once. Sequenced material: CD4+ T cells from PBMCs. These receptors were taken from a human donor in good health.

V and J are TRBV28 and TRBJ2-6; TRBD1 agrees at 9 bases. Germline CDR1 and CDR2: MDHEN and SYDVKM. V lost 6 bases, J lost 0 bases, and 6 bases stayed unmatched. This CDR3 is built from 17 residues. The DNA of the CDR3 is TGTGCCAGCAGGCCCGGGACAGGGATCTCTGGGGCCAACGTCCTGACTTTC. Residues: CASRPGTGISGANVLTF.

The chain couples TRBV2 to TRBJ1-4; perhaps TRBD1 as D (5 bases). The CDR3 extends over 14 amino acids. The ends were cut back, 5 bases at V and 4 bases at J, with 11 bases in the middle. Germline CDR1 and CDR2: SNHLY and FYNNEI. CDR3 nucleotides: TGTGCCAGCAGTCCGGGACTGCGTAATGAAAAACTGTTTTTT. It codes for CASSPGLRNEKLFF.

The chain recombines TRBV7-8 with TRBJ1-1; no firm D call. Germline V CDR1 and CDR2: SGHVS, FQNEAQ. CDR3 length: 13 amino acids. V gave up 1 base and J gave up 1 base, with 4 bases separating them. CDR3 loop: CASSLVRNTEAFF. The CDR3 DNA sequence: TGTGCCAGCAGCTTAGTCAGGAACACTGAAGCTTTCTTT.

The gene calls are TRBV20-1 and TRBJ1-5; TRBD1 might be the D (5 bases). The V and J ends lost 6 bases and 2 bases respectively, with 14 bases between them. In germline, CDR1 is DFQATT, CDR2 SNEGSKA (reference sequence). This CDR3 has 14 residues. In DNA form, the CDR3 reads TGCAGTGCCACGTTAGGGGCCGGCAATCAGCCCCAGCATTTT. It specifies CSATLGAGNQPQHF.

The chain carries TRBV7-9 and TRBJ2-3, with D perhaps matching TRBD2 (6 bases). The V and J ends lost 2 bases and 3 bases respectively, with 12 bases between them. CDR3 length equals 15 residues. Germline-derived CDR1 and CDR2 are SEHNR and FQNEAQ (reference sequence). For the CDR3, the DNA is TGTGCCAGCAGCTTATCGGCGGGACTGACAGATACGCAGTATTTT. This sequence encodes CASSLSAGLTDTQYF. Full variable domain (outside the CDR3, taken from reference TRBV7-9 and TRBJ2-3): DTGVSQNPRHKITKRGQNVTFRCDPISEHNRLYWYRQTLGQGPEFLTYFQNEAQLEKSRLLSDRFSAERPKGSFSTLEIQRTEQGDSAMYLCASSLSAGLTDTQYFGPGTRLTVL.

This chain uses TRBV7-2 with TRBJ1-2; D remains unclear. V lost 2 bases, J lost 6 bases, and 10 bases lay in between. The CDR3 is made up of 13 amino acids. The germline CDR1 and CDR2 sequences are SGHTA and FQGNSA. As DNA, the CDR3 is TGTGCCAGCAGCTTATCGTCGGCTGATGGCTACACCTTC. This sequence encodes CASSLSSADGYTF. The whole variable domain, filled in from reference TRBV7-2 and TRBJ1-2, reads GAGVSQSPSNKVTEKGKDVELRCDPISGHTALYWYRQSLGQGLEFLIYFQGNSAPDKSGLPSDRFSAERTGGSVSTLTIQRTQQEDSAVYLCASSLSSADGYTFGSGTRLTVV.

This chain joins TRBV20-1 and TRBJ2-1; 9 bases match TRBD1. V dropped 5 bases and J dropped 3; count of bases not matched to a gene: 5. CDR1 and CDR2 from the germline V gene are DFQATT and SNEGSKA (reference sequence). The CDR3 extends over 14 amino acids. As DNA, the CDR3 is TGCAGTGCTGGGGACAGGGAAAACTACAATGAGCAGTTCTTC. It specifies CSAGDRENYNEQFF.

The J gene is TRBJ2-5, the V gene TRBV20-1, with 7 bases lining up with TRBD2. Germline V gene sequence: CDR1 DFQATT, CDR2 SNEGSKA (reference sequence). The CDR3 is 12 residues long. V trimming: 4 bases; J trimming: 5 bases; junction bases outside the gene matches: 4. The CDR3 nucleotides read TGCAGTGCTACCCGGGGGGTTGAGACCCAGTACTTC. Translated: CSATRGVETQYF.

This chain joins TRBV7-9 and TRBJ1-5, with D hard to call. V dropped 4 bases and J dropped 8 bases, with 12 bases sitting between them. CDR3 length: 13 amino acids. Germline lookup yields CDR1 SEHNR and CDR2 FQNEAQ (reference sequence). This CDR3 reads CASSSRWEEPQHF. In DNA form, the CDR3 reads TGTGCCAGCAGCTCCCGATGGGAGGAGCCCCAGCATTTT.

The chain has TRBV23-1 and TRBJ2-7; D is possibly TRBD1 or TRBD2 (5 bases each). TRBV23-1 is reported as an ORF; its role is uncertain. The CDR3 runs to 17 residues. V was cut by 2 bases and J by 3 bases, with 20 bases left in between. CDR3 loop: CASSQAGTYGPFYEQYF. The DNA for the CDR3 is TGCGCCAGCAGTCAAGCCGGGACCTATGGACCGTTCTACGAGCAGTACTTC.

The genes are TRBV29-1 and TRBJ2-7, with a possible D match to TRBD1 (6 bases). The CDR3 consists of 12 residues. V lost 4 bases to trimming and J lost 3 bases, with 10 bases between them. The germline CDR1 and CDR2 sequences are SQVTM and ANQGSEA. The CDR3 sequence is CSVAQGVYEQYF. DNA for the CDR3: TGCAGCGTTGCACAGGGTGTCTACGAGCAGTACTTC.

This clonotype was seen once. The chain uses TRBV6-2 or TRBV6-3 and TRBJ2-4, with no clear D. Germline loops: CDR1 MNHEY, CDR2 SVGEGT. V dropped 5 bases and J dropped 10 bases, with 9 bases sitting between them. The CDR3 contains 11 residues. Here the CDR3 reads CASSPRVIQYF. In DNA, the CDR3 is TGTGCCAGCAGTCCCCGAGTTATTCAGTACTTC.

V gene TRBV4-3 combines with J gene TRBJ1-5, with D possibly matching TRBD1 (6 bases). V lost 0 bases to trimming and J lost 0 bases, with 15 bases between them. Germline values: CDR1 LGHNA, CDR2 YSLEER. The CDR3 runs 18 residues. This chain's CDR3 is CASSQDEWGASSNQPQHF. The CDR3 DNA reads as TGCGCCAGCAGCCAAGATGAGTGGGGGGCTTCTAGCAATCAGCCCCAGCATTTT.

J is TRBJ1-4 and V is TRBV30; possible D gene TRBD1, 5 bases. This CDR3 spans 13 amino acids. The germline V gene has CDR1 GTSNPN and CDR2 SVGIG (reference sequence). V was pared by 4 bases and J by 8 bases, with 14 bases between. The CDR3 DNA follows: TGTGCCTGGAATCAGGGAAACGGAGAAAAACTGTTTTTT. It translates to CAWNQGNGEKLFF.

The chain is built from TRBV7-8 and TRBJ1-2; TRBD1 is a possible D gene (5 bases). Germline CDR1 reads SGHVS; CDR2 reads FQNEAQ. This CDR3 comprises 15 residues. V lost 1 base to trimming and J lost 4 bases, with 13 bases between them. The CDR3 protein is CASSLVPQGRYGYTF. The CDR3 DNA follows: TGTGCCAGCAGCTTAGTGCCCCAGGGTCGCTATGGCTACACCTTC. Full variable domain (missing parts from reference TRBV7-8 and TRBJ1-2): GAGVSQSPRYKVAKRGQDVALRCDPISGHVSLFWYQQALGQGPEFLTYFQNEAQLDKSGLPSDRFFAERPEGSVSTLKIQRTQQEDSAVYLCASSLVPQGRYGYTFGSGTRLTVV.

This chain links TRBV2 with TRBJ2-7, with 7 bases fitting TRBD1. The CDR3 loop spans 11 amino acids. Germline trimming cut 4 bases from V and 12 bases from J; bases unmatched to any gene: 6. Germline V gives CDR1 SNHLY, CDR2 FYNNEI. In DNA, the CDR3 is TGTGCCAGCAGTGCAGACAGGGTCAGGTACTTC. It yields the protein CASSADRVRYF.

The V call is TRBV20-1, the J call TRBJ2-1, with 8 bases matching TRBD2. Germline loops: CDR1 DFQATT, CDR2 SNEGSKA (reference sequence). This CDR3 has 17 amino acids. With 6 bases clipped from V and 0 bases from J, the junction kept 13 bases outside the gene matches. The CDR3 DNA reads TGCAGTGCGAGGAAACCGGGAGGGATCAGCTCCTACAATGAGCAGTTCTTC. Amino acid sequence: CSARKPGGISSYNEQFF.

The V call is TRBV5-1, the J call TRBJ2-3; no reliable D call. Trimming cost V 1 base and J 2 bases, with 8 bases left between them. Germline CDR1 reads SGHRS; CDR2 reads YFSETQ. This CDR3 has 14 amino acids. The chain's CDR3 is CASSLTEYTDTQYF. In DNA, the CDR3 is TGCGCCAGCAGCTTGACCGAATACACAGATACGCAGTATTTT.

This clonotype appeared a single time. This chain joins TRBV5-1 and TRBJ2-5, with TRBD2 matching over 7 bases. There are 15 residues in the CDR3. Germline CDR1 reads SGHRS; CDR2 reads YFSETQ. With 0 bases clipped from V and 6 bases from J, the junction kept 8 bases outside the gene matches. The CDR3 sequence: CASSLEAGAGKTQYF. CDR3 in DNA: TGCGCCAGCAGCTTGGAGGCGGGAGCCGGGAAGACCCAGTACTTC.

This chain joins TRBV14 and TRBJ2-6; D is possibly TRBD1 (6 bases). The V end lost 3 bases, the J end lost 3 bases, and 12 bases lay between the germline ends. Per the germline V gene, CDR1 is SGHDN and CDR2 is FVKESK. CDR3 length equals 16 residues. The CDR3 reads CASSQEQGFGANVLTF. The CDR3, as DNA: TGTGCCAGCAGCCAGGAACAGGGATTTGGGGCCAACGTCCTGACTTTC.

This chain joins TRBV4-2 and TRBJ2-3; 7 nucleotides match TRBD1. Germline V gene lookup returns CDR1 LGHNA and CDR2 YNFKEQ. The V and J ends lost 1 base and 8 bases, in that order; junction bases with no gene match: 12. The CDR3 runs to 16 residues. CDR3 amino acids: CASSQADRENSATQYF. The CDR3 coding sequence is TGTGCCAGCAGCCAAGCCGACAGGGAGAATTCGGCTACGCAGTATTTT.

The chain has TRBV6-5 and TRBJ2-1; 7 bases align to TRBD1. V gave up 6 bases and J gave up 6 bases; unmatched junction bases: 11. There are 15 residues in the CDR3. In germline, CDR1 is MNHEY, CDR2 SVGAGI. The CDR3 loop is CASSPTGSTLNEQFF. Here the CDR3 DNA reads TGTGCCAGCAGCCCGACAGGGTCAACGCTCAATGAGCAGTTCTTC.

The CDR3 loop is CASSLALLRYNEQFF. CDR3 DNA: TGCGCCAGCAGCTTGGCCCTATTAAGATACAATGAGCAGTTCTTC. The rearrangement joins TRBV5-1 to TRBJ2-1; D uncertain. This CDR3 is 15 amino acids long. Trimming took off 0 bases at V and 4 bases at J, with 11 bases between the two ends. The V gene's germline CDR1 is SGHRS and CDR2 YFSETQ.

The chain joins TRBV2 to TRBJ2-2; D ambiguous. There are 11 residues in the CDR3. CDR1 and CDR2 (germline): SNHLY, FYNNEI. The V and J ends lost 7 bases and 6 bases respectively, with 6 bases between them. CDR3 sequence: CASKDAGELFF. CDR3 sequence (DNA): TGTGCCAGCAAAGACGCCGGGGAGCTGTTTTTT. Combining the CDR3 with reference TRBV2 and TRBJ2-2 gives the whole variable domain EPEVTQTPSHQVTQMGQEVILRCVPISNHLYFYWYRQILGQKVEFLVSFYNNEISEKSEIFDDQFSVERPDGSNFTLKIRSTKLEDSAMYFCASKDAGELFFGEGSRLTVL.